These 10 T cell receptor beta chains were all obtained from the same sample, sequenced in a study of T cell changes during pregnancy in multiple sclerosis. Some clones are missing from TCRdb's copy, which holds only in-frame ones; the method was immunoSEQ multiplex PCR. This sample has 65,000 to 85,000 clones, with around nine tenths found just once. The source was CD4+ T cells from peripheral blood mononuclear cells, collected after pregnancy. Every receptor here comes from a female donor with multiple sclerosis, enrolled in a pregnancy study.

The chain is built from TRBV4-2 and TRBJ2-7; 12 bases are shared with TRBD2. V shed 0 bases, J shed 0 bases, and the junction held 9 bases outside the gene matches. CDR3 size: 19 residues. CDR1 and CDR2 (germline): LGHNA, YNFKEQ. DNA of the CDR3: TGTGCCAGCAGCCAAGATCTGAGGCTAGCGGGGGGGAGCTCCTACGAGCAGTACTTC. Translation gives CASSQDLRLAGGSSYEQYF.

The chain employs TRBV27 and TRBJ1-2, with 7 bases that match TRBD1. The ends lost 7 bases at V and 0 bases at J; junction bases unmatched: 29. This CDR3 has 22 residues. Per germline, CDR1 MNHEY and CDR2 SMNVEV (reference sequence). CDR3 coding DNA: TGTGCCAGCAAGGTGGGGTCGACAGGGAGATGCCAGGGTCCTGAAGCTAACTATGGCTACACCTTC. It encodes CASKVGSTGRCQGPEANYGYTF.

The V and J genes are TRBV29-1 and TRBJ2-5; tentative D call: TRBD1 (5 bases). Germline V gene sequence: CDR1 SQVTM, CDR2 ANQGSEA. V dropped 4 bases and J dropped 3 bases, with 9 bases sitting between them. This CDR3 is built from 12 residues. CDR3: CSVGAREETQYF. The CDR3 DNA follows: TGCAGCGTTGGGGCCAGGGAAGAGACCCAGTACTTC.

This chain joins TRBV7-3 and TRBJ2-3, with TRBD2 identical over 12 bases. CDR3 size: 17 residues. V shed 2 bases, J shed 6 bases, and the junction held 9 bases outside the gene matches. Germline V gene data show CDR1 as SGHTA and CDR2 as FQGTGA. CDR3: CASSLSASGGARDTQYF. In DNA form, the CDR3 reads TGTGCCAGCAGCTTATCAGCTAGCGGGGGGGCCCGGGATACGCAGTATTTT.

The chain employs TRBV6-1 and TRBJ1-1; 9 bases align to TRBD1. Germline V CDR1 and CDR2: MNHNS, SASEGT. The CDR3 runs 15 residues. The junction had 7 bases not matched to a gene; V was cut back by 7 bases and J by 1 base. The CDR3 reads CASTFKGQGNTEAFF. In DNA, the CDR3 is TGTGCCAGCACCTTCAAGGGACAGGGGAACACTGAAGCTTTCTTT.

The rearrangement links TRBV29-1 to TRBJ1-2; 7 positions agree with TRBD1. Trimming cost V 4 bases and J 7 bases; bases outside gene matches: 3. CDR1 is SQVTM and CDR2 is ANQGSEA in the germline V gene. CDR3 length: 11 amino acids. The CDR3 sequence is CSVGQGGGYTF. The CDR3 nucleotides are TGCAGCGTTGGACAGGGTGGTGGCTACACCTTC.

The CDR3 DNA follows: TGTGCCAGCAGTGTAGGACAGCGGGATACGCAGTATTTT. This sequence encodes CASSVGQRDTQYF. This rearrangement joins TRBV6-4 to TRBJ2-3; D might be TRBD1 (6 bases). V was pared by 4 bases and J by 6 bases, with 11 bases between. Germline lookup yields CDR1 MRHNA and CDR2 SNTAGT. The CDR3 is 13 amino acids.

The rearrangement links TRBV11-1 to TRBJ1-4, with D possibly matching TRBD1 (5 bases). The CDR3 length is 13 residues. In germline, CDR1 is SGHAT, CDR2 FQDESV (reference sequence). V lost 5 bases to trimming and J lost 8 bases, with 12 bases between them. CDR3: CASSPTGREKLFF. CDR3 DNA: TGTGCCAGCAGCCCCACAGGACGCGAAAAACTGTTTTTT.

The chain couples TRBV28 to TRBJ1-1; D is unresolved. V was trimmed by 3 bases and J by 10 bases, leaving 21 bases between them. Germline-derived CDR1 and CDR2 are MDHEN and SYDVKM. The CDR3 covers 15 residues. Here the CDR3 reads CASSFLGRGLEGAFF. The CDR3 coding sequence is TGTGCCAGCAGTTTTCTAGGGCGCGGGTTGGAGGGAGCTTTCTTT.

This chain joins TRBV10-3 and TRBJ1-2, with D perhaps matching TRBD1 (5 bases). CDR3 size: 14 residues. Trimming took off 5 bases at V and 4 bases at J, with 14 bases between the two ends. Germline V CDR1 and CDR2: ENHRY, SYGVKD. As DNA, the CDR3 is TGTGCCATCAGTAATTTGGACGGGGGCTATGGCTACACCTTC. Encoded protein: CAISNLDGGYGYTF.